Listed below are T cell receptor beta chains from one sample, sequenced in a study of spatial heterogeneity in lung cancer. TCRdb fed the 5' RACE reads into MiXCR, producing one record per CDR3 protein. The table has some 30,000 distinct CDR3 sequences, about 5.2% seen once. The source material was PBMCs, sampled at follow-up. These receptors were collected from a female donor with early-stage non-small cell lung cancer. CDR3s include the opening cysteine and the closing phenylalanine or tryptophan. Some rows mark clone size as missing; the rest say once, few, many or name a class of expanded clone.

v_gene: TRBV13
len: 14
abundance: -
j_gene: TRBJ2-4
CDR3aa: CASSPGLAVNIQYF

v_gene: TRBV20-1
len: 16
abundance: few
j_gene: TRBJ2-7
CDR3aa: CSARWGGTSGKYEQYF

v_gene: TRBV19
len: 14
abundance: many
j_gene: TRBJ2-1
CDR3aa: CATLSPKTYNEQFF

v_gene: TRBV19
len: 19
abundance: many
j_gene: TRBJ2-1
CDR3aa: CASSGSGLARVSSYNEQFF

v_gene: TRBV7-6
len: 15
abundance: -
j_gene: TRBJ2-5
CDR3aa: CASSLGQGAVETQYF

v_gene: TRBV23-1
len: 16
abundance: few
j_gene: TRBJ2-7
CDR3aa: CASRTLREGPYYEQYF

v_gene: TRBV11-2
len: 14
abundance: many
j_gene: TRBJ1-1
CDR3aa: CASSLATGSGEAFF

v_gene: TRBV10-3
len: 13
abundance: -
j_gene: TRBJ1-5
CDR3aa: CAISEGGNQPQHF

v_gene: TRBV7-3
len: 16
abundance: many
j_gene: TRBJ2-6
CDR3aa: CASSLTGTSGANVLTF

v_gene: TRBV4-3
len: 15
abundance: many
j_gene: TRBJ1-2
CDR3aa: CASSQDSTAIYGYTF

v_gene: TRBV7-2
len: 18
abundance: many
j_gene: TRBJ2-3
CDR3aa: CASSSLPLGLGSTDTQYF

v_gene: TRBV20-1
len: 11
abundance: many
j_gene: TRBJ2-1
CDR3aa: CSASRIREQFF

v_gene: TRBV6-5
len: 12
abundance: -
j_gene: TRBJ1-1
CDR3aa: CASSNGGSEAFF

v_gene: TRBV7-3
len: 14
abundance: many
j_gene: TRBJ2-5
CDR3aa: CASSAEGYQETQYF

v_gene: TRBV9
len: 16
abundance: many
j_gene: TRBJ2-2
CDR3aa: CASSVVPDSGTGELFF

v_gene: TRBV5-1
len: 15
abundance: -
j_gene: TRBJ2-1
CDR3aa: CASSLVLEGYNEQFF

v_gene: TRBV6-2/TRBV6-3
len: 21
abundance: many
j_gene: TRBJ2-6
CDR3aa: CASSSPWGGIQPASGANVLTF

v_gene: TRBV20-1
len: 15
abundance: -
j_gene: TRBJ2-3
CDR3aa: CSASYSSGIADTQYF

v_gene: TRBV20-1
len: 17
abundance: many
j_gene: TRBJ1-1
CDR3aa: CSARDGRHNRGANLAFF

v_gene: TRBV6-2/TRBV6-3
len: 16
abundance: -
j_gene: TRBJ2-3
CDR3aa: CASSYSRGLGADTQYF

v_gene: TRBV4-2
len: 16
abundance: many
j_gene: TRBJ1-1
CDR3aa: CASSQDEDTLNTEAFF

v_gene: TRBV28
len: 15
abundance: many
j_gene: TRBJ2-2
CDR3aa: CASSPTGGSAGELFF

v_gene: TRBV20-1
len: 17
abundance: many
j_gene: TRBJ2-7
CDR3aa: CSARGPVSGQNLYEQYF

v_gene: TRBV11-2
len: 11
abundance: many
j_gene: TRBJ1-1
CDR3aa: CASSLESLAFF

v_gene: TRBV10-2
len: 15
abundance: many
j_gene: TRBJ2-5
CDR3aa: CASSGGKGRGETQYF

v_gene: TRBV19
len: 15
abundance: many
j_gene: TRBJ2-7
CDR3aa: CASSIGTDTIYEQYF

v_gene: TRBV3-1
len: 17
abundance: many
j_gene: TRBJ2-7
CDR3aa: CASSHPSGAGAAYEQYF

v_gene: TRBV9
len: 14
abundance: many
j_gene: TRBJ1-2
CDR3aa: CASSPEDRNYGYTF

v_gene: TRBV5-6
len: 15
abundance: -
j_gene: TRBJ2-5
CDR3aa: CASSGTGGASGTQYF

v_gene: TRBV7-8
len: 17
abundance: many
j_gene: TRBJ2-3
CDR3aa: CASSLVAVAWLADTQYF

v_gene: TRBV27
len: 18
abundance: many
j_gene: TRBJ2-3
CDR3aa: CASSLWGTGVWGTDTQYF

v_gene: TRBV19
len: 11
abundance: -
j_gene: TRBJ2-5
CDR3aa: CASSRGYTQYF

v_gene: TRBV20-1
len: 13
abundance: many
j_gene: TRBJ2-7
CDR3aa: CSAGDGSSYEQYF

v_gene: TRBV6-5
len: 14
abundance: -
j_gene: TRBJ1-1
CDR3aa: CASSYTGGLQGAFF

v_gene: TRBV5-4
len: 17
abundance: many
j_gene: TRBJ2-3
CDR3aa: CASSPRLAGGVTDTQYF

v_gene: TRBV5-1
len: 14
abundance: few
j_gene: TRBJ2-1
CDR3aa: CASSLEAGRDEQFF

v_gene: TRBV2
len: 14
abundance: -
j_gene: TRBJ2-6
CDR3aa: CASTKGSGANVLTF

v_gene: TRBV4-3
len: 17
abundance: many
j_gene: TRBJ2-7
CDR3aa: CASSQALGDRALYEQYF

v_gene: TRBV10-3
len: 13
abundance: many
j_gene: TRBJ2-3
CDR3aa: CAISDRDTVSQYF

v_gene: TRBV5-4
len: 16
abundance: few
j_gene: TRBJ2-1
CDR3aa: CASSLGSPSSYNEQFF

v_gene: TRBV7-2
len: 13
abundance: many
j_gene: TRBJ1-5
CDR3aa: CASSDRGGQPQHF

v_gene: TRBV5-6
len: 14
abundance: medium-sized
j_gene: TRBJ2-5
CDR3aa: CASSLNPLQETQYF

v_gene: TRBV5-1
len: 14
abundance: many
j_gene: TRBJ2-7
CDR3aa: CASSPGVDRSSAYF

v_gene: TRBV28
len: 14
abundance: many
j_gene: TRBJ2-7
CDR3aa: CASSLVDRGYEQYF

v_gene: TRBV20-1
len: 14
abundance: many
j_gene: TRBJ1-2
CDR3aa: CSARDIRDAYGYTF

v_gene: TRBV7-9
len: 15
abundance: many
j_gene: TRBJ2-1
CDR3aa: CASSSRLAGKNEQFF

v_gene: TRBV20-1
len: 13
abundance: many
j_gene: TRBJ1-3
CDR3aa: CSARQGFGNTIYF

v_gene: TRBV9
len: 15
abundance: many
j_gene: TRBJ1-3
CDR3aa: CASSVMASSGNTIYF

v_gene: TRBV12-3/TRBV12-4
len: 13
abundance: few
j_gene: TRBJ1-5
CDR3aa: CASSSSHNQPQHF

v_gene: TRBV29-1
len: 14
abundance: few
j_gene: TRBJ2-2
CDR3aa: CSVESGQGAGELFF

v_gene: TRBV4-2
len: 14
abundance: -
j_gene: TRBJ1-3
CDR3aa: CASSQATLGDTIYF

v_gene: TRBV5-1
len: 13
abundance: many
j_gene: TRBJ2-3
CDR3aa: CASRGQGTDTQYF

v_gene: TRBV3-1
len: 15
abundance: many
j_gene: TRBJ2-2
CDR3aa: CASSLGTGQAGELFF

v_gene: TRBV12-3/TRBV12-4
len: 16
abundance: many
j_gene: TRBJ2-5
CDR3aa: CASSLGSTILQETQYF

v_gene: TRBV4-3
len: 17
abundance: many
j_gene: TRBJ2-3
CDR3aa: CASSQAYRDRGKDTQYF

v_gene: TRBV12-3/TRBV12-4
len: 13
abundance: many
j_gene: TRBJ2-2
CDR3aa: CAGQGARTGELFF

v_gene: TRBV29-1
len: 12
abundance: many
j_gene: TRBJ2-1
CDR3aa: CSGRGERDEQFF

v_gene: TRBV12-3/TRBV12-4
len: 12
abundance: many
j_gene: TRBJ1-5
CDR3aa: CASSLVGQPQHF

v_gene: TRBV9
len: 13
abundance: -
j_gene: TRBJ2-7
CDR3aa: CASSGGFSYEQYF

v_gene: TRBV7-3
len: 16
abundance: many
j_gene: TRBJ2-1
CDR3aa: CASSPLGGSSYNEQFF